The 20 T cell receptor beta chains listed next were all sequenced from one sample in a study of radiotherapy plus CTLA-4 blockade in lung cancer. Generated by immunoSEQ multiplex PCR, the TCRdb table keeps only in-frame clones and is missing some. The sample gives approximately 85,000 clones, 70% to 90% of which show up once; approximately 1.9% is in the top ten. Sequenced material: peripheral blood, taken from a patient treated with radiotherapy plus ipilimumab. These receptors all come from a human donor with non-small cell lung cancer who had a partial response to radiotherapy plus ipilimumab.

The V gene is TRBV29-1, the J gene TRBJ1-5; D is undetermined. The V gene's germline CDR1 is SQVTM and CDR2 ANQGSEA. CDR3 length equals 14 residues. With 7 bases removed from V and 1 base from J, the gap between germline ends came to 14 bases. CDR3: CSAMAGSSNQPQHF. Here the CDR3 DNA reads TGCAGCGCAATGGCAGGTTCCAGCAATCAGCCCCAGCATTTT.

The J gene is TRBJ1-5, the V gene TRBV19; 11 bases align to TRBD1. The CDR3 is 15 amino acids. Trimming took 8 bases from V and 6 from J; bases not matched to a gene: 9. CDR1 and CDR2 from the germline V gene are LNHDA and SQIVND (reference sequence). The CDR3 DNA follows: TGTGCCAGTCAACGTGGGACAGGGGGTTTTCAGCCCCAGCATTTT. It specifies CASQRGTGGFQPQHF.

The V call is TRBV6-5, the J call TRBJ1-3; D is unclear. CDR1 and CDR2 from the germline V gene are MNHEY and SVGAGI. V dropped 0 bases and J dropped 4 bases, with 13 bases sitting between them. This CDR3 is built from 16 residues. Written as DNA, the CDR3 is TGTGCCAGCAGTTACTCCCAGGTTGCAGGAGGAAACACCATATATTTT. As protein: CASSYSQVAGGNTIYF.

The chain combines TRBV19 with TRBJ2-1, with a tentative D call TRBD2 (5 bases). CDR1 LNHDA and CDR2 SQIVND come from the germline V gene (reference sequence). The CDR3 loop spans 11 amino acids. Trimming removed 4 bases from V and 14 bases from J, with 12 bases in between. Written as DNA, the CDR3 is TGTGCCAGTAGTACAGAGGAGCGGAAGTTCTTC. It codes for CASSTEERKFF. Filled out from reference TRBV19 and TRBJ2-1, the complete variable domain reads DGGITQSPKYLFRKEGQNVTLSCEQNLNHDAMYWYRQDPGQGLRLIYYSQIVNDFQKGDIAEGYSVSREKKESFPLTVTSAQKNPTAFYLCASSTEERKFFGPGTRLTVL.

Here the CDR3 DNA reads TGTGCCAGCCTCAGGGTTACCACTGAAGCTTTCTTT. Residues: CASLRVTTEAFF. The chain is built from TRBV6-1 and TRBJ1-1; D perhaps matches TRBD1 (5 bases). This CDR3 has 12 residues. The ends were cut back, 8 bases at V and 4 bases at J, with 11 bases in the middle. Germline-derived CDR1 and CDR2 are MNHNS and SASEGT.

This clone occurred once. This chain uses TRBV5-1 with TRBJ2-7; 7 bases line up with TRBD1. The CDR3 sequence is 14 residues long. Germline CDR1 and CDR2: SGHRS and YFSETQ. Trimming cost V 0 bases and J 6 bases; bases outside gene matches: 6. CDR3: CASSLGQGPREQYF. CDR3 nucleotide sequence: TGCGCCAGCAGCTTGGGACAGGGACCTCGCGAGCAGTACTTC.

The chain is built from TRBV5-4 and TRBJ2-7; TRBD2 aligns across 12 bases. The V segment lost 0 bases and the J segment 0 bases; nucleotides outside the gene matches: 1. This CDR3 has 16 amino acids. CDR1 is SGHNT and CDR2 is YYREEE in the germline V gene (reference sequence). In nucleotides, the CDR3 is TGTGCCAGCAGCTTGGGACTAGCGGGAGTCTCCTACGAGCAGTACTTC. This codes for CASSLGLAGVSYEQYF.

V and J are TRBV7-2 and TRBJ1-2; 9 nucleotides align to TRBD1. The trim removed 2 bases at V and 7 bases at J, leaving 5 bases unmatched. The CDR3 extends over 14 amino acids. The V gene's germline CDR1 is SGHTA and CDR2 FQGNSA. Here the CDR3 reads CASSLLQGASGYTF. The CDR3 DNA reads TGTGCCAGCAGCTTACTACAGGGGGCATCTGGCTACACCTTC.

The CDR3 here is CASSLGPKGQRNTEAFF. The CDR3 nucleotides are TGTGCCAGCAGCTTGGGGCCTAAGGGACAGAGGAACACTGAAGCTTTCTTT. The rearrangement joins TRBV5-6 to TRBJ1-1; 7 bases are a match to TRBD1. Per the germline V gene, CDR1 is SGHDT and CDR2 is YYEEEE. The ends lost 0 bases at V and 1 base at J; junction bases unmatched: 9. This CDR3 has 17 residues.

The rearrangement uses TRBV19 and TRBJ2-1; D is undetermined. V lost 8 bases and J 8 bases, leaving 19 bases between the germline ends. Looked up from germline, CDR1 is LNHDA and CDR2 is SQIVND (reference sequence). This CDR3 has 14 residues. The CDR3 region is CASCPNRRFYEQFF. CDR3 DNA sequence: TGTGCCAGTTGCCCTAATCGCCGCTTCTATGAGCAGTTCTTC.

The V call is TRBV18, the J call TRBJ1-5; D not resolved. The CDR3 totals 15 residues. CDR1 is KGHSH, CDR2 LQKENI, per germline. The V end lost 2 bases, the J end lost 2 bases, and 10 bases lay between the germline ends. The CDR3 is CASSPGVPGNQPQHF. The CDR3 nucleotides are TGTGCCAGCTCACCAGGTGTGCCAGGCAATCAGCCCCAGCATTTT.

This rearrangement joins TRBV5-1 to TRBJ1-6; tentatively, D is TRBD1 (6 bases). V was shortened by 0 bases and J by 3 bases, with 7 bases between the two germline ends. The germline CDR1 and CDR2 sequences are SGHRS and YFSETQ. The CDR3 has 15 amino acids. The CDR3 sequence: CASSLGTVYNSPLHF. The CDR3 bases are TGCGCCAGCAGCTTGGGGACAGTCTATAATTCACCCCTCCACTTT.

The V gene is TRBV7-8, the J gene TRBJ2-6; TRBD1 matches 7 bases. The junction had 3 bases not matched to a gene; V was cut back by 1 base and J by 0 bases. The CDR3 consists of 17 residues. The germline V gene has CDR1 SGHVS and CDR2 FQNEAQ. Written as DNA, the CDR3 is TGTGCCAGCAGCTTAGAACAGGGGAGCTCTGGGGCCAACGTCCTGACTTTC. Protein: CASSLEQGSSGANVLTF. The full variable domain, in which reference TRBV7-8 and TRBJ2-6 provide the parts outside the CDR3, is GAGVSQSPRYKVAKRGQDVALRCDPISGHVSLFWYQQALGQGPEFLTYFQNEAQLDKSGLPSDRFFAERPEGSVSTLKIQRTQQEDSAVYLCASSLEQGSSGANVLTFGAGSRLTVL.

This chain connects TRBV5-5 to TRBJ2-6, with D possibly matching TRBD1 (5 bases). Germline CDR1 is SGHKS and CDR2 is YYEKEE (reference sequence). Trimming removed 0 bases at V and 0 bases at J, with 19 bases between. The CDR3 length is 20 residues. This CDR3 is CASSLDSSQVSDSGANVLTF. The CDR3, as DNA: TGTGCCAGCAGCTTGGATAGTTCACAGGTATCAGACTCTGGGGCCAACGTCCTGACTTTC.

This chain joins TRBV19 and TRBJ1-1, with a possible D match to TRBD1 (5 bases). The CDR3 is made up of 15 amino acids. The V and J ends lost 3 bases and 5 bases respectively, with 16 bases between them. Germline-derived CDR1 and CDR2 are LNHDA and SQIVND (reference sequence). CDR3 residues: CASSMQGGVLTEAFF. CDR3 sequence (DNA): TGTGCCAGTAGTATGCAGGGAGGCGTGTTGACTGAAGCTTTCTTT.

In DNA, the CDR3 is TGTGCCAGCAGTGAACTCAGCTCTGGGGCCAACGTCCTGACTTTC. It codes for CASSELSSGANVLTF. The chain has TRBV2 and TRBJ2-6; D gene unclear. The CDR3 has 15 residues. CDR1 and CDR2 from the germline V gene are SNHLY and FYNNEI. Trimming cost V 2 bases and J 0 bases, with 5 bases left between them.

The rearrangement joins TRBV28 to TRBJ2-7; D is perhaps TRBD2 (7 bases). Germline values: CDR1 MDHEN, CDR2 SYDVKM. Trimming removed 8 bases at V and 3 bases at J, with 23 bases between. CDR3 size: 16 residues. CDR3 in DNA: TGTGCCAGCCATCCTACTTTAGGGGGGGGTCGCTACGAGCAGTACTTC. Protein sequence: CASHPTLGGGRYEQYF.

This clone is a singleton in its sample. The chain has TRBV5-1 and TRBJ2-2; 12 bases agree with TRBD2. V shed 5 bases, J shed 4 bases, and the junction held 3 bases outside the gene matches. Germline V gene lookup returns CDR1 SGHRS and CDR2 YFSETQ. The CDR3 consists of 15 residues. The CDR3 spells CASRMTSGSTGELFF. DNA of the CDR3: TGCGCCAGCAGGATGACTAGCGGGAGCACCGGGGAGCTGTTTTTT.

The rearrangement uses TRBV27 and TRBJ1-6; D is possibly TRBD1 (6 bases). The V gene lost 4 bases and the J gene lost 5 bases, with 15 bases spanning the gap. This CDR3 is 16 amino acids long. Per the germline V gene, CDR1 is MNHEY and CDR2 is SMNVEV (reference sequence). Here the CDR3 reads CASSSITTGNNSPLHF. In nucleotides, the CDR3 is TGTGCCAGCAGTTCTATCACAACAGGGAATAATTCACCCCTCCACTTT.

This clone was observed a handful of times. The chain uses TRBV5-8 and TRBJ2-3, with D tentatively TRBD2 (6 bases). The CDR3 extends over 16 amino acids. The V and J ends lost 0 bases and 0 bases respectively, with 11 bases between them. Germline values: CDR1 SGHTS, CDR2 YDEGEE. CDR3 DNA: TGTGCCAGCAGCTTGGGACTAGTGCATAGCACAGATACGCAGTATTTT. Translating gives CASSLGLVHSTDTQYF.